This paragraph covers one T cell receptor (beta chain) sequence. Its cognate antigen is unknown. TCRdb keeps only in-frame clones here, not all; method: immunoSEQ multiplex PCR. The data show some 1,600 clones, about 60% seen once. This specimen belongs to a study of PD-1 blockade in classical Hodgkin lymphoma. Findings of the study overall: By C4D1 there was a significant rise in CD4+ TCR diversity but not in CD8+ TCR diversity. Exclusion covered patients beginning nivolumab under 1 year post-ASCT. Lower baseline TCR diversity marked trial partial responders and progressors.

All the patients suffered relapse after autologous stem cell transplantation, and brentuximab vedotin exposure differed. After thawing, PBMCs were subjected to magnetic negative selection to isolate CD8+ T cells. Complete response, partial response or progressive disease constituted the best response categories observed. Trimming cost V 6 bases and J 9 bases; bases outside gene matches: 16. From germline, CDR1 is SGHNT and CDR2 YENEEA. The CDR3 runs 16 residues. The receptor was derived from a human donor with classical Hodgkin lymphoma. This sample comprised CD8+ T cells from blood, obtained at baseline. The rearrangement links TRBV11-3 to TRBJ1-5; TRBD1 agrees at 8 bases. As DNA, the CDR3 is TGTGCCAGCAGTGCACGGGGACAGGTATTTTGTCGGCCCCAGCATTTT. Its protein is CASSARGQVFCRPQHF.